This record looks at one T cell receptor beta chain sequence and its context. The data were obtained in a study of cytomegalovirus exposure and HLA in healthy donors. The wider study: Earlier, 180 million or so T cells were analyzed, and approximately 110 million unique TCR beta sequences were found among them.

The PCR contained 60 Vbeta and 13 Jbeta primers. Libraries were prepared by immunoSEQ multiplex PCR; TCRdb keeps only in-frame clonotypes and omits some of them. This sample has some 150,000 clones, with roughly 79% found just once. The V and J ends lost 4 bases and 4 bases, in that order; junction bases with no gene match: 6. This CDR3 is built from 16 residues. Per germline, CDR1 MNHEY and CDR2 SMNVEV (reference sequence). The sequence was collected from a woman aged 45-59 years in good health and CMV-seronegative. The chain links TRBV27 to TRBJ2-7; 14 bases line up with TRBD2. The sample taken for sequencing was PBMCs. The CDR3 DNA follows: TGTGCCAGCAGTTCCGGGACTAGCGGGAGTCAATACGAGCAGTACTTC. Amino acid sequence: CASSSGTSGSQYEQYF.